One and the same sample provided the 22 T cell receptor beta chains below, sequenced in a study of PD-L1 blockade in urothelial cancer. Here immunoSEQ multiplex PCR was the method, and the copy in TCRdb shows in-frame clones only, minus some. The data hold approximately 38,000 clones, with 65% to 85% observed a single time. Material: PBMCs, obtained around atezolizumab (anti-PD-L1) treatment. These receptors were collected from a man in his sixties with urothelial cancer.

The chain carries TRBV10-3 and TRBJ2-3, with TRBD1 matching 9 bases. The CDR3 totals 15 residues. With 4 bases clipped from V and 8 bases from J, the junction kept 10 bases outside the gene matches. Germline V gene sequence: CDR1 ENHRY, CDR2 SYGVKD. The chain's CDR3 is CAISGDRAPTGTQYF. In nucleotides, the CDR3 is TGTGCCATCAGTGGGGACAGGGCCCCCACTGGTACGCAGTATTTT.

The chain joins TRBV5-6 to TRBJ1-1; 7 bases map to TRBD1. Per the germline V gene, CDR1 is SGHDT and CDR2 is YYEEEE. The CDR3 covers 14 residues. V was clipped by 5 bases and J by 5 bases; unmatched bases: 9. The CDR3, as DNA: TGTGCCAGCAGAAATCCGGGACAGTTGACTGAAGCTTTCTTT. Translated, it gives CASRNPGQLTEAFF.

This clone has a handful of counts. J is TRBJ2-3 and V is TRBV30; D remains ambiguous. This CDR3 has 15 amino acids. From germline, CDR1 is GTSNPN and CDR2 SVGIG (reference sequence). Between the trimmed V and J ends, which lost 0 bases and 0 bases, there was a span of 10 bases. The CDR3, as DNA: TGTGCCTGGAGTGTTGGCGGCTCTAGCACAGATACGCAGTATTTT. Translation: CAWSVGGSSTDTQYF.

The gene calls are TRBV30 and TRBJ1-5, with 12 bases fitting TRBD1. The CDR3 is 15 residues long. The ends lost 3 bases at V and 6 bases at J; junction bases unmatched: 6. Germline V gene lookup returns CDR1 GTSNPN and CDR2 SVGIG (reference sequence). The CDR3 bases are TGTGCCTGGAGCCGGGGACAGGGGGCAAGTCAGCCCCAGCATTTT. Its translation: CAWSRGQGASQPQHF.

The V gene is TRBV19, the J gene TRBJ2-2, with a tentative D call TRBD1 (5 bases). V gave up 3 bases and J gave up 2 bases, with 13 bases separating them. The CDR3 covers 16 residues. CDR1 is LNHDA, CDR2 SQIVND, per germline (reference sequence). The CDR3 DNA reads as TGTGCCAGTAGTATCATTTTAGGGGCAAACACCGGGGAGCTGTTTTTT. Residues: CASSIILGANTGELFF.

The rearrangement uses TRBV11-2 and TRBJ1-2, with D hard to call. CDR3 size: 15 residues. Germline V lookup: CDR1 SGHAT, CDR2 FQNNGV. Trimming took 2 bases from V and 0 from J, leaving 10 bases between them. In nucleotides, the CDR3 is TGTGCCAGCAGCTTACAGCCGACTTCTAACTATGGCTACACCTTC. Protein product: CASSLQPTSNYGYTF. The full variable domain, rest sourced from reference TRBV11-2 and TRBJ1-2, is EAGVAQSPRYKIIEKRQSVAFWCNPISGHATLYWYQQILGQGPKLLIQFQNNGVVDDSQLPKDRFSAERLKGVDSTLKIQPAKLEDSAVYLCASSLQPTSNYGYTFGSGTRLTVV.

The V gene is TRBV29-1, the J gene TRBJ2-7; TRBD1 agrees at 9 bases. This CDR3 is built from 15 residues. J gave up 7 bases and V 5 bases, and 15 bases lay outside the gene matches. The germline V gene has CDR1 SQVTM and CDR2 ANQGSEA. CDR3 in amino acids: CSVSAQGARSGEQYF. The CDR3 nucleotides are TGCAGCGTTTCCGCACAGGGGGCGAGGTCCGGAGAGCAGTACTTC.

The chain combines TRBV5-1 with TRBJ2-3, with a weak D call TRBD2 (6 bases). Trimming shortened V by 6 bases and J by 0 bases, and 11 bases separated the two germline ends. Germline CDR1 and CDR2: SGHRS and YFSETQ. The CDR3 extends over 14 amino acids. The CDR3 loop is CASIDSGSTDTQYF. The CDR3, as DNA: TGCGCCAGCATCGATAGCGGAAGCACAGATACGCAGTATTTT.

V gene TRBV7-6 combines with J gene TRBJ2-5; unclear D gene. Deletions cut 3 bases from V and 1 base from J, with 6 bases between. Germline V CDR1 and CDR2: SGHVS, FNYEAQ. The CDR3 totals 13 residues. In nucleotides, the CDR3 is TGTGCCAGCAGCTTTAGCCGCCAAGAGACCCAGTACTTC. Its translation: CASSFSRQETQYF.

The chain employs TRBV5-1 and TRBJ2-1; tentative D call: TRBD2 (6 bases). CDR1 and CDR2 from the germline V gene are SGHRS and YFSETQ. The V end was cut by 3 bases, the J end by 7 bases, with 11 bases between. This CDR3 spans 13 amino acids. The CDR3: CASSSFGGNEQFF. The CDR3 coding sequence is TGCGCCAGCAGCTCGTTCGGAGGGAATGAGCAGTTCTTC.

In its sample, this clone was seen a few times. V and J are TRBV29-1 and TRBJ2-5; D remains unclear. This CDR3 has 12 residues. Trimming removed 7 bases at V and 0 bases at J, with 9 bases between. CDR1 SQVTM and CDR2 ANQGSEA come from the germline V gene. CDR3 nucleotides: TGCAGCGCGTACTGGTACCAAGAGACCCAGTACTTC. Translation: CSAYWYQETQYF.

The chain recombines TRBV7-9 with TRBJ2-3; D uncertain. CDR3 length: 13 amino acids. Germline CDR1 and CDR2: SEHNR and FQNEAQ (reference sequence). V lost 8 bases to trimming and J lost 1 base, with 10 bases between them. CDR3 in DNA: TGTGCCAGCCTAGTCAGCGGCACAGATACGCAGTATTTT. This encodes CASLVSGTDTQYF.

This chain uses TRBV21-1 with TRBJ1-6. TRBV21-1 is recorded as a pseudogene. This CDR3 region has 15 residues. The CDR3 spells CASRGRALLNSPLHF. Written as DNA, the CDR3 is TGTGCCAGCCGGGGTCGGGCCTTGCTTAATTCACCCCTCCACTTT.

This clone was seen a handful of times. The V and J genes are TRBV4-1 and TRBJ2-1; possible D gene TRBD1, 5 bases. Germline-derived CDR1 and CDR2 are MGHRA and YSYEKL. The CDR3 sequence is 16 residues long. Trimming pared 4 bases from V and 7 bases from J, leaving 20 bases between. The CDR3 loop is CASSLLGGAFMNEQFF. CDR3 sequence (DNA): TGCGCCAGCAGCCTTCTCGGTGGGGCGTTTATGAATGAGCAGTTCTTC.

The V call is TRBV27, the J call TRBJ2-1; TRBD2 matches 8 bases. The length of the CDR3 is 14 residues. The germline gives CDR1 MNHEY, CDR2 SMNVEV (reference sequence). V was clipped by 5 bases and J by 10 bases; unmatched bases: 10. CDR3 in DNA: TGTGCCAGCAGTCTCGAGCGGGAGCTAAGGGAGCAGTTCTTC. Translation: CASSLERELREQFF.

The rearrangement links TRBV2 to TRBJ1-5; D uncertain. CDR3 length: 13 amino acids. The V end lost 4 bases, the J end lost 7 bases, and 11 bases lay between the germline ends. The germline V gene has CDR1 SNHLY and CDR2 FYNNEI. The CDR3 region has the DNA TGTGCCAGCAGTGGGGAAGGCGGGCAGCCCCAGCATTTT. Protein product: CASSGEGGQPQHF. Full variable domain (rest looked up from reference TRBV2 and TRBJ1-5): EPEVTQTPSHQVTQMGQEVILRCVPISNHLYFYWYRQILGQKVEFLVSFYNNEISEKSEIFDDQFSVERPDGSNFTLKIRSTKLEDSAMYFCASSGEGGQPQHFGDGTRLSIL.

This clone was recorded a few times. The gene calls are TRBV19 and TRBJ2-7, with 9 bases identical to TRBD1. The V gene end was trimmed by 6 bases and the J gene end by 3 bases; junction bases not matched to a gene: 6. Germline assignment: CDR1 LNHDA and CDR2 SQIVND (reference sequence). The CDR3 loop spans 14 amino acids. CDR3 region: CASRSGQGFYEQYF. The CDR3 nucleotides are TGTGCCAGTAGATCGGGACAGGGTTTCTACGAGCAGTACTTC. The whole variable domain, filled in from reference TRBV19 and TRBJ2-7, reads DGGITQSPKYLFRKEGQNVTLSCEQNLNHDAMYWYRQDPGQGLRLIYYSQIVNDFQKGDIAEGYSVSREKKESFPLTVTSAQKNPTAFYLCASRSGQGFYEQYFGPGTRLTVT.

This clone has a single count. This chain joins TRBV7-2 and TRBJ2-1; TRBD2 matches 8 bases. This CDR3 comprises 16 residues. The germline V gene encodes CDR1 SGHTA and CDR2 FQGNSA. V lost 7 bases and J lost 2; bases outside the gene matches: 10. The CDR3 is CASTPYPAGAYNEQFF. CDR3 nucleotides: TGTGCCAGCACCCCTTATCCAGCGGGAGCCTACAATGAGCAGTTCTTC.

The V gene is TRBV7-9, the J gene TRBJ2-6, with TRBD1 matching 10 bases. The CDR3 runs 17 residues. Germline trimming cut 3 bases from V and 2 bases from J; bases unmatched to any gene: 4. From germline, CDR1 is SEHNR and CDR2 FQNEAQ (reference sequence). CDR3: CASSLDRGKAGANVLTF. In nucleotides, the CDR3 is TGTGCCAGCAGCTTGGACAGGGGGAAGGCTGGGGCCAACGTCCTGACTTTC.

The chain uses TRBV2 and TRBJ2-7, with 8 bases matching TRBD2. Trimming at V came to 2 bases and at J to 4 bases, leaving 7 bases not matched to a gene. This CDR3 spans 15 amino acids. Per germline, CDR1 SNHLY and CDR2 FYNNEI. The CDR3 bases are TGTGCCAGCAGTGAAATGCGGGGGGCGCCTTACGAGCAGTACTTC. Protein sequence: CASSEMRGAPYEQYF.

The V gene is TRBV7-2, the J gene TRBJ1-1, with 9 bases identical to TRBD1. The CDR3 runs to 14 residues. The J segment lost 4 bases and the V segment lost 5 bases, leaving 5 bases of the junction unmatched. CDR1 is SGHTA and CDR2 is FQGNSA in the germline V gene. DNA for the CDR3: TGTGCCAGCAGCCGGACAGGGGCCCCCACTGAAGCTTTCTTT. Amino acids: CASSRTGAPTEAFF.

The V and J genes are TRBV5-1 and TRBJ2-3, with 8 nucleotides matching TRBD2. This CDR3 spans 16 amino acids. The germline V gene has CDR1 SGHRS and CDR2 YFSETQ. J lost 2 bases, V lost 7 bases, and 12 bases had no gene match. The CDR3 sequence: CASAPPGLETTDTQYF. The DNA for the CDR3 is TGCGCCAGCGCCCCACCGGGACTAGAGACCACAGATACGCAGTATTTT.